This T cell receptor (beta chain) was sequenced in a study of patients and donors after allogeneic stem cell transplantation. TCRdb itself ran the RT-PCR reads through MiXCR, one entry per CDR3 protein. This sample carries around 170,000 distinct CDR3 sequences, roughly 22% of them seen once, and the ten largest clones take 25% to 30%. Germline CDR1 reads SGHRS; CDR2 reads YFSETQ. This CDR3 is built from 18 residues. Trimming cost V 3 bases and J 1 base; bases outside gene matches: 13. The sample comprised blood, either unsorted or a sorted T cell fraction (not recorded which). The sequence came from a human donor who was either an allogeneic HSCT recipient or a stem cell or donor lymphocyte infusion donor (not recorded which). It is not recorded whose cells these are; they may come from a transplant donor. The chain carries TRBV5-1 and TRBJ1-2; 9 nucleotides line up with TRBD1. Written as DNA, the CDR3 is TGCGCCAGCAGCTCGCGTCCCGGGACAGGGATCAGTAACTATGGCTACACCTTC. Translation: CASSSRPGTGISNYGYTF.